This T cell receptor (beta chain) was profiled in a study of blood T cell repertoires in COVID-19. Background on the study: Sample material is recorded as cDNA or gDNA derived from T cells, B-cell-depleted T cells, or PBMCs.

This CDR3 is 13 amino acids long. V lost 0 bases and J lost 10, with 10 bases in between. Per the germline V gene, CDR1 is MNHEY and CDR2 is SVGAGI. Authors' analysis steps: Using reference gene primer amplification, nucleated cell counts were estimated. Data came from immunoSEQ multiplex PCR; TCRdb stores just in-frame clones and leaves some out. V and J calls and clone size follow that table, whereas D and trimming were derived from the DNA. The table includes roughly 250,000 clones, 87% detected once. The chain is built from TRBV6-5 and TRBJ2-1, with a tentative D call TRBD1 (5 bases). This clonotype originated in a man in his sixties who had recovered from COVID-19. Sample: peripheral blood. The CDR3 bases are TGTGCCAGCAGTTACTCGACAGTAAGCGAGCAGTTCTTC. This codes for CASSYSTVSEQFF.